Presented here are 7 T cell receptor beta chains from one specimen sequenced in a study of blood T cell repertoires in COVID-19. TCRdb's table, derived via immunoSEQ multiplex PCR, lists solely in-frame clones and lacks some. Counted here are about 250,000 clones, around nine tenths occurring once; the ten biggest clones make up about 1.7%. Sequenced material: peripheral blood. The receptors originated from a woman aged 55-75 years who had recovered from COVID-19.

The rearrangement joins TRBV2 to TRBJ1-6; D is possibly TRBD1 (5 bases). The CDR3 runs to 13 residues. CDR1 is SNHLY, CDR2 FYNNEI, per germline. Trimming took off 7 bases at V and 9 bases at J, with 13 bases between the two ends. CDR3 in DNA: TGTGCCAGCATCCAGGGAATAGGTTCACCCCTCCACTTT. Its protein is CASIQGIGSPLHF.

The chain couples TRBV4-2 to TRBJ1-1; D is unresolved. V lost 1 base and J 4 bases, leaving 22 bases between the germline ends. The CDR3 is made up of 18 amino acids. CDR1 and CDR2 from the germline V gene are LGHNA and YNFKEQ. The CDR3 DNA reads as TGTGCCAGCAGCCAAGGCAGGCCCCCTCTCCAGGTAGTCACTGAAGCTTTCTTT. Its translation: CASSQGRPPLQVVTEAFF.

The chain links TRBV12-3 or TRBV12-4 to TRBJ2-1; D is undetermined. The CDR3 consists of 13 residues. V was clipped by 3 bases and J by 8 bases, with 11 bases between them. CDR3 nucleotide sequence: TGTGCCAGCAGTTTGGGCCCAGGCGATGAGCAGTTCTTC. Translating gives CASSLGPGDEQFF.

The chain links TRBV28 to TRBJ1-2, with no clear D. Germline CDR1 is MDHEN and CDR2 is SYDVKM. V dropped 11 bases and J dropped 4 bases, with 11 bases sitting between them. The CDR3 is made up of 11 amino acids. The CDR3 DNA is TGTGCCGGAGCATCCCTCTATGGCTACACCTTC. This sequence encodes CAGASLYGYTF.

The V and J genes are TRBV6-2 or TRBV6-3 and TRBJ1-5; unclear D gene. CDR1 and CDR2 (germline): MNHEY, SVGEGT. V was shortened by 2 bases and J by 6 bases, with 8 bases between the two germline ends. The CDR3 sequence is 13 residues long. DNA of the CDR3: TGTGCCAGCAGTTACCCGGGATCTCAGCCCCAGCATTTT. Amino acid sequence: CASSYPGSQPQHF.

V and J are TRBV19 and TRBJ1-5; D remains unclear. This CDR3 has 12 residues. Germline V lookup: CDR1 LNHDA, CDR2 SQIVND (reference sequence). The V and J ends lost 6 bases and 6 bases respectively, with 9 bases between them. The CDR3 DNA follows: TGTGCCAGTAGCCGCGGGATTCAGCCCCAGCATTTT. This gives the protein CASSRGIQPQHF.

The chain combines TRBV28 with TRBJ1-2, with 8 bases lining up with TRBD1. The V gene's germline CDR1 is MDHEN and CDR2 SYDVKM. The junction had 5 bases not matched to a gene; V was cut back by 8 bases and J by 3 bases. The CDR3 is 13 amino acids. The CDR3 sequence is CASLDRADYGYTF. CDR3 coding DNA: TGTGCCAGCTTGGACAGGGCCGACTATGGCTACACCTTC.